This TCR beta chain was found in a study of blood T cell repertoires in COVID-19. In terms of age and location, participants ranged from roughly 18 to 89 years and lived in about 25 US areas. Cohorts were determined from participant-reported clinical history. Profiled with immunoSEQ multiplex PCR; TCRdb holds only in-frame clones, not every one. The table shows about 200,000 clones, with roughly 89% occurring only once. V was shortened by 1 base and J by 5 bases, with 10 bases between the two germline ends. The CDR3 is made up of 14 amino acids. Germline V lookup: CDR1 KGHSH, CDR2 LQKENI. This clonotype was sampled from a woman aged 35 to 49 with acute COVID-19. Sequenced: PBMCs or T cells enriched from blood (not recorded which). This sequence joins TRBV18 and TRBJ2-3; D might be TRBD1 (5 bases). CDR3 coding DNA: TGTGCCAGCTCACCACAAGGGGCACAAGATACGCAGTATTTT. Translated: CASSPQGAQDTQYF. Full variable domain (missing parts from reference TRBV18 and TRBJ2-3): NAGVMQNPRHLVRRRGQEARLRCSPMKGHSHVYWYRQLPEEGLKFMVYLQKENIIDESGMPKERFSAEFPKEGPSILRIQQVVRGDSAAYFCASSPQGAQDTQYFGPGTRLTVL.